This TCR beta chain is from a study of cytomegalovirus exposure and HLA in healthy donors. Researchers ran the PCR with 60 Vbeta and 13 Jbeta primers. Measured with immunoSEQ multiplex PCR; TCRdb has only the in-frame clones, and not every one. The sample holds roughly 120,000 clones; 55% to 65% are singletons and the top ten take 8% to 10%. The V gene end was trimmed by 2 bases and the J gene end by 2 bases; junction bases not matched to a gene: 2. This CDR3 has 15 residues. Per the germline V gene, CDR1 is LGHNA and CDR2 is YNFKEQ. What was sequenced was PBMCs. The genes are TRBV4-2 and TRBJ2-3; 9 positions match TRBD2. The TCR was taken from a man aged 35 to 55 in good health and CMV-seropositive. As DNA, the CDR3 is TGTGCCAGCAGCCAAAGCGGGGGGCCCACAGATACGCAGTATTTT. Its protein is CASSQSGGPTDTQYF.